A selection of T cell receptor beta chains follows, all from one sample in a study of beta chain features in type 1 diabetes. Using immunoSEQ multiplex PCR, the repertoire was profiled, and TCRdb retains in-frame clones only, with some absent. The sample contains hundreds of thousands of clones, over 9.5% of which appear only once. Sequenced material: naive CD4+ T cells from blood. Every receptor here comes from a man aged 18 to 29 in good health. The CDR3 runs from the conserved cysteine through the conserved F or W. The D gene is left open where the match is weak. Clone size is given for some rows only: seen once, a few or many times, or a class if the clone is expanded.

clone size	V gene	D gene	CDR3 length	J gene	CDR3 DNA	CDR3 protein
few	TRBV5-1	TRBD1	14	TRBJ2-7	TGCGCCAGCAGCTCCGGACAGGCACCCTACGAGCAGTACTTC	CASSSGQAPYEQYF
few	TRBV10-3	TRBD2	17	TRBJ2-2	TGTGCCATCAGTCCTACTAGCGGGGCCACGAACACCGGGGAGCTGTTTTTT	CAISPTSGATNTGELFF
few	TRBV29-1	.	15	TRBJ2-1	TGCAGCGTTGCGGTAGCGACGCGCTCCTACAATGAGCAGTTCTTC	CSVAVATRSYNEQFF
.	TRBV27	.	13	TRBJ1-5	TGTGCCAGCAGTTTGAGGCGCAATCAGCCCCAGCATTTT	CASSLRRNQPQHF
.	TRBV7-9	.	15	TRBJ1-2	TGTGCCAGCAGCTTCGGGACCAACAGGGTCCGAGGCTACACCTTC	CASSFGTNRVRGYTF
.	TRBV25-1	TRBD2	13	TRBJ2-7	TGTGCCAGCAGTGAGTTTGGGAGGGACGAGCAGTACTTC	CASSEFGRDEQYF
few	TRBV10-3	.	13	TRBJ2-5	TGTGCCATCAGACGGCCGCGGGGAGAGACCCAGTACTTC	CAIRRPRGETQYF
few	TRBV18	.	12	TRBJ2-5	TGTGCCAGCTCACACACCCAAGAGACCCAGTACTTC	CASSHTQETQYF
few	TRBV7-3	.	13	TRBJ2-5	TGTGCCAGCAGCAGGGGGTCGGGAGAGACCCAGTACTTC	CASSRGSGETQYF
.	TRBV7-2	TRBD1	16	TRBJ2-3	TGTGCCAGCAGCCAAAGGGGGACAGACGCAGCAAATACGCAGTATTTT	CASSQRGTDAANTQYF
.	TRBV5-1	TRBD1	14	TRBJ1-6	TGCGCCAGCAGAAGGACAGGGGGCAATTCACCCCTCCACTTT	CASRRTGGNSPLHF
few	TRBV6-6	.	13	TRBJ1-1	TGTGCCAGCAGTCTACCCCCGTGGACTGAAGCTTTCTTT	CASSLPPWTEAFF
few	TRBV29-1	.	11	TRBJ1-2	TGCAGCGGGGACATCCTGTATGGCTACACCTTC	CSGDILYGYTF
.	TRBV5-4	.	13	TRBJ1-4	TGTGCCAGCAGCTTGGGAGGGGGTGAAAAACTGTTTTTT	CASSLGGGEKLFF
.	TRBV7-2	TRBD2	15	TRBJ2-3	TGTGCCAGCGGACTAGCTCCTCATAGCACAGATACGCAGTATTTT	CASGLAPHSTDTQYF
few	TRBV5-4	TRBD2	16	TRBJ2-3	TGTGCCAGCAGCTTGGGACTAGCGGGAGAAACAGATACGCAGTATTTT	CASSLGLAGETDTQYF
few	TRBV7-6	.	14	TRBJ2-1	TGTGCCAGCAGCTTATTGGGCGCCTACAATGAGCAGTTCTTC	CASSLLGAYNEQFF
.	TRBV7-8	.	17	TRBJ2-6	TGTGCCAGCAGCCCCCAGAGGGTCCGATCTGGGGCCAACGTCCTGACTTTC	CASSPQRVRSGANVLTF
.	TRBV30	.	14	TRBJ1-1	TGTGCCTGGAGTGTAAGCGGCGGCGACACTGAAGCTTTCTTT	CAWSVSGGDTEAFF
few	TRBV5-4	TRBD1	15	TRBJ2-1	TGTGCCAGCAGCTACGGACAGGGGTGGAACAATGAGCAGTTCTTC	CASSYGQGWNNEQFF
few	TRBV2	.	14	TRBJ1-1	TGTGCCAGCACCAACTTCCAGGGGAACACTGAAGCTTTCTTT	CASTNFQGNTEAFF
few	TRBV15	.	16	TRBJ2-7	TGTGCCACCAGCAGAGAGTATGGCTTAACTAGGTCCGAGCAGTACTTC	CATSREYGLTRSEQYF
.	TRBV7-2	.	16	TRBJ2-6	TGTGCCAGCAGCTTAGTAGTTACGGCTGGGGCCAACGTCCTGACTTTC	CASSLVVTAGANVLTF
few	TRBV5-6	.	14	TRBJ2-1	TGTGCCAGCAGCTTGTCACTATCATACAATGAGCAGTTCTTC	CASSLSLSYNEQFF
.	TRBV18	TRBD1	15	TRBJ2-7	TGTGCCAGCTCACCCGGGGACAGGAACTCCTACGAGCAGTACTTC	CASSPGDRNSYEQYF
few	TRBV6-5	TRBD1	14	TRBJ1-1	TGTGCCAGCACCCACAGGGGGACCAACACTGAAGCTTTCTTT	CASTHRGTNTEAFF
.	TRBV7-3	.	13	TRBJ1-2	TGTGCCAGCGCTAGGATTGCGGGGGAAGGCTACACCTTC	CASARIAGEGYTF
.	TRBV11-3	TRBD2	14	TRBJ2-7	TGTGCCAGCAGCTTCCTTAGCGGGGACTACGAGCAGTACTTC	CASSFLSGDYEQYF
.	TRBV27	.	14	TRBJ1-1	TGTGCCAGCAGTTTAACCGGGGGTCGCACTGAAGCTTTCTTT	CASSLTGGRTEAFF
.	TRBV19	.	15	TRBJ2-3	TGTGCCAGTATGCCCGGGGAAGCTAGCACAGATACGCAGTATTTT	CASMPGEASTDTQYF
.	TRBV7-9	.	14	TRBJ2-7	TGTGCCAGCAGCGTAGCCTTCGGGGGCTACGAGCAGTACTTC	CASSVAFGGYEQYF
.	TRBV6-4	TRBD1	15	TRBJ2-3	TGTGCCAGCAGCCCCGACAGGGAAGGTACAGATACGCAGTATTTT	CASSPDREGTDTQYF
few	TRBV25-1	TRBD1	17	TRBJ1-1	TGTGCCAGCACCCCTCGACAGGGTTCTCCTCGGGACACTGAAGCTTTCTTT	CASTPRQGSPRDTEAFF
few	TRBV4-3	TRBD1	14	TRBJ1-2	TGCGCCAGCAGCCAATCGACAGGGAACTATGGCTACACCTTC	CASSQSTGNYGYTF
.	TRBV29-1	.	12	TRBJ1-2	TGCAGCGTTGAAGTACAGGACTATGGCTACACCTTC	CSVEVQDYGYTF
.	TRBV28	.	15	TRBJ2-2	TGTGCCAGCACCCGTCGGGACGCGGGGTCCGGGGAGCTGTTTTTT	CASTRRDAGSGELFF
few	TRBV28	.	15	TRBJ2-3	TGTGCCAGCAGTTTATATATCGCGGGCACAGATACGCAGTATTTT	CASSLYIAGTDTQYF
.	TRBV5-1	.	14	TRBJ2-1	TGCGCCAGCGGCGGGGATAACTCCTACAATGAGCAGTTCTTC	CASGGDNSYNEQFF
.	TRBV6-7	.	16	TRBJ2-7	TGTGCCAGCAGTTACTCTTCCTTGCCAGCGTTCTACGAGCAGTACTTC	CASSYSSLPAFYEQYF
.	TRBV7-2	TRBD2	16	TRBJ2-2	TGTGCCAGCAGCCCCAGCGGGGGGCCGATCACCGGGGAGCTGTTTTTT	CASSPSGGPITGELFF
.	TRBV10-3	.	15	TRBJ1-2	TGTGCCATCAGTGAGAGGGACACGACGAACTATGGCTACACCTTC	CAISERDTTNYGYTF
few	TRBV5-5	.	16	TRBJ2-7	TGTGCCAGCAGCTTGGCCGCGGCTCCAAGCTCCTACGAGCAGTACTTC	CASSLAAAPSSYEQYF
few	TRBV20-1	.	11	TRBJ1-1	TGCAGTGCTAGAAACCAACTAGAAGCTTTCTTT	CSARNQLEAFF
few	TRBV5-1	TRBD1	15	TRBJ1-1	TGCGCCAGCAGCTTGGAACGGACAGGGGACACTGAAGCTTTCTTT	CASSLERTGDTEAFF
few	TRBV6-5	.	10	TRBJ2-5	TGTGCGACGGGGAAAGAGACCCAGTACTTC	CATGKETQYF
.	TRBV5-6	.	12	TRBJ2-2	TGTGCCAGCAGCCGAAGACAGGATGTGCTGTTTTTT	CASSRRQDVLFF
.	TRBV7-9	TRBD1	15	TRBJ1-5	TGTGCCAGCAGCTCCGGACAGGGCCTTAATCAGCCCCAGCATTTT	CASSSGQGLNQPQHF
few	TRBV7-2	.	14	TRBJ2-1	TGTGCCAGCAGCTTAGTTTCGGGTAACAATGAGCAGTTCTTC	CASSLVSGNNEQFF
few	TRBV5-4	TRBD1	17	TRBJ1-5	TGTGCCAGCAGCTTGGGAGGGGACAGGGGGATCAATCAGCCCCAGCATTTT	CASSLGGDRGINQPQHF
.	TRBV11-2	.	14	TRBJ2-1	TGTGCCAGCAGCTTAGGGACAGAGGACAATGAGCAGTTCTTC	CASSLGTEDNEQFF
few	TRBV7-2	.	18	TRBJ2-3	TGTGCCAGCAGCTTAGTAAGAGGATGGGGCAGCTACACAGATACGCAGTATTTT	CASSLVRGWGSYTDTQYF
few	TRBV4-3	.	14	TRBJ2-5	TGCGCCAGCAGCCAAGATGGCAGGGTGCAGACCCAGTACTTC	CASSQDGRVQTQYF
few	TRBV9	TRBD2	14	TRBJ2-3	TGTGCCAGCATGGAGGGGAGGGATTCAGATACGCAGTATTTT	CASMEGRDSDTQYF
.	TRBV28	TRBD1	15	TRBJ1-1	TGTGCCAGCAGTTTCACACAGGGGGGAGACACTGAAGCTTTCTTT	CASSFTQGGDTEAFF
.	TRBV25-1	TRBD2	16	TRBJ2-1	TGTGCCAGCAGGACCCAAGCGGGAGGGACCTACAATGAGCAGTTCTTC	CASRTQAGGTYNEQFF
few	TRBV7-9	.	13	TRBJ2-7	TGTGCCAGCAGCTTAGGGCAAGTCTACGAGCAGTACTTC	CASSLGQVYEQYF
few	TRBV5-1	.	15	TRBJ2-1	TGCGCCAGCAGCTTGATAGGGAGCTCCTACAATGAGCAGTTCTTC	CASSLIGSSYNEQFF
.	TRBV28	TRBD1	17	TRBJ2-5	TGTGCCAGCAGTGAGGGGGGGACAGGGAGGATAGGAGAGACCCAGTACTTC	CASSEGGTGRIGETQYF
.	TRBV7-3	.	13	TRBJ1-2	TGTGCCAGCAGCTTACAGGGGAGAGATGGCTACACCTTC	CASSLQGRDGYTF
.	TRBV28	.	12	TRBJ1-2	TGTGCCAGCAGTTTAATGGGGGCTGGCTACACCTTC	CASSLMGAGYTF